The 23 T cell receptor beta chains below come from one sample, sequenced in a study of blood T cell repertoires in COVID-19 (dated by TCRdb to the early 2020s). The library came from the immunoSEQ multiplex PCR assay. TCRdb took over this immuneACCESS table, retaining in-frame rearrangements with V and J assigned. Such tables are incomplete; in checked studies, under half of the missing clones stem from an unresolved V gene, and the remainder is unexplained. Present in this sample are some 80,000 clones, around 90% of which were seen just once. The ten top clones hold under 25% of the sample. Sequencing input: peripheral blood. The receptors were sampled from a human donor in a cohort sampled during active COVID-19.

The rearrangement links TRBV6-5 to TRBJ1-1; D is possibly TRBD1 (5 bases). CDR1 and CDR2 (germline): MNHEY, SVGAGI. This CDR3 region has 12 residues. The V end was cut by 5 bases, the J end by 2 bases, with 6 bases between. For the CDR3, the DNA is TGTGCCAGCAGTACAGGAAACACTGAAGCTTTCTTT. Translation: CASSTGNTEAFF.

The chain couples TRBV12-3 or TRBV12-4 to TRBJ1-2, with a weak D call TRBD1 (5 bases). The CDR3 totals 13 residues. V was trimmed by 3 bases and J by 7 bases, leaving 12 bases between them. For the CDR3, the DNA is TGTGCCAGCAGTTTCAAGGGTGGGGCTGGCTACACCTTC. It is translated as CASSFKGGAGYTF.

This chain joins TRBV27 and TRBJ2-2, with D maybe TRBD1 (5 bases). Trimming pared 5 bases from V and 6 bases from J, leaving 7 bases between. This CDR3 contains 12 residues. Per germline, CDR1 MNHEY and CDR2 SMNVEV (reference sequence). In nucleotides, the CDR3 is TGTGCCAGCAGTCGCAGGGCCGGGGAGCTGTTTTTT. This gives the protein CASSRRAGELFF.

The chain employs TRBV5-1 and TRBJ2-7; 8 positions match TRBD1. The J segment lost 4 bases and the V segment lost 4 bases, leaving 10 bases of the junction unmatched. The germline V gene has CDR1 SGHRS and CDR2 YFSETQ. The CDR3 consists of 15 residues. DNA of the CDR3: TGCGCCAGCAGCGTCCAGACAGGGGACCTATACGAGCAGTACTTC. Its translation is CASSVQTGDLYEQYF.

J is TRBJ1-2 and V is TRBV4-1, with TRBD1 matching 7 bases. The CDR3 extends over 15 amino acids. Germline values: CDR1 MGHRA, CDR2 YSYEKL. Trimming cost V 0 bases and J 5 bases; bases outside gene matches: 6. The CDR3 bases are TGCGCCAGCAGCCAAGACCCAGGGGGGCGATATGGCTACACCTTC. This codes for CASSQDPGGRYGYTF.

The genes are TRBV5-1 and TRBJ2-7; TRBD1 agrees at 8 bases. The CDR3 runs 15 residues. J lost 0 bases, V lost 3 bases, and 5 bases had no gene match. Germline values: CDR1 SGHRS, CDR2 YFSETQ. CDR3 amino acids: CASSWGDRSSYEQYF. DNA for the CDR3: TGCGCCAGCAGCTGGGGGGACAGGAGCTCCTACGAGCAGTACTTC.

This clone was seen a few times. This sequence joins TRBV19 and TRBJ1-3, with D perhaps TRBD1 (5 bases). Trimming removed 4 bases at V and 0 bases at J, with 13 bases between. CDR1 is LNHDA and CDR2 is SQIVND in the germline V gene (reference sequence). This CDR3 has 16 amino acids. The CDR3 DNA follows: TGTGCCAGTAGTAGCGGAGGGGTTCACTCTGGAAACACCATATATTTT. It specifies CASSSGGVHSGNTIYF.

The CDR3 region is CASSQQVGGLSEAFF. CDR3 coding DNA: TGTGCCAGCAGCCAACAGGTCGGGGGGTTGTCTGAAGCTTTCTTT. The chain combines TRBV6-2 or TRBV6-3 with TRBJ1-1, with a tentative D call TRBD1 (5 bases). V lost 6 bases to trimming and J lost 6 bases, with 20 bases between them. Germline CDR1 reads MNHEY; CDR2 reads SVGEGT. The CDR3 runs to 15 residues.

V gene TRBV5-6 combines with J gene TRBJ1-1, with TRBD1 matching over 9 bases. J was trimmed by 3 bases and V by 5 bases; bases with no gene match: 11. Germline V gene lookup returns CDR1 SGHDT and CDR2 YYEEEE. The CDR3 spans 16 residues. The CDR3 region has the DNA TGTGCCAGCAGGCATTACGGGACAGGGTCAGACACTGAAGCTTTCTTT. Encoded protein: CASRHYGTGSDTEAFF.

The J gene is TRBJ2-1, the V gene TRBV10-1; 7 bases line up with TRBD2. Germline V gene lookup returns CDR1 WNHNN and CDR2 SYGVQD (reference sequence). With V trimmed by 0 bases and J by 8 bases, 4 bases remained unmatched. The CDR3 has 14 residues. CDR3 residues: CASSESFAGDEQFF. For the CDR3, the DNA is TGCGCCAGCAGTGAGTCGTTTGCGGGAGATGAGCAGTTCTTC.

This chain uses TRBV6-6 with TRBJ1-1; D unresolved. Germline values: CDR1 MNHNY, CDR2 SVGAGI (reference sequence). With 6 bases removed from V and 0 bases from J, the gap between germline ends came to 8 bases. CDR3 size: 13 residues. CDR3 DNA sequence: TGTGCCAGCAGCTGGAGAATGAACACTGAAGCTTTCTTT. This sequence encodes CASSWRMNTEAFF.

The chain combines TRBV5-4 with TRBJ2-1, with a weak D call TRBD2 (7 bases). The CDR3 totals 16 residues. Germline lookup yields CDR1 SGHNT and CDR2 YYREEE (reference sequence). The V end was cut by 4 bases, the J end by 4 bases, with 18 bases between. As DNA, the CDR3 is TGTGCCAGCAGCCCTTCGGGGGCTAGCGGATACAATGAGCAGTTCTTC. As protein: CASSPSGASGYNEQFF.

The genes are TRBV11-2 and TRBJ2-2; TRBD2 matches 10 bases. After removal of 5 bases from V and 6 bases from J, the junction contained 12 bases not matched to a gene. Germline V lookup: CDR1 SGHAT, CDR2 FQNNGV. The length of the CDR3 is 17 residues. The CDR3 loop reads CASSTRSGTSVAGELFF. In DNA form, the CDR3 reads TGTGCCAGCAGCACCCGCTCCGGGACTAGCGTGGCCGGGGAGCTGTTTTTT. The whole variable domain, filled in from reference TRBV11-2 and TRBJ2-2, reads EAGVAQSPRYKIIEKRQSVAFWCNPISGHATLYWYQQILGQGPKLLIQFQNNGVVDDSQLPKDRFSAERLKGVDSTLKIQPAKLEDSAVYLCASSTRSGTSVAGELFFGEGSRLTVL.

The chain carries TRBV9 and TRBJ1-2, with D perhaps TRBD1 (5 bases). Germline V gene data show CDR1 as SGDLS and CDR2 as YYNGEE. The CDR3 has 17 residues. The V end lost 3 bases, the J end lost 4 bases, and 22 bases lay between the germline ends. CDR3 protein: CASSARSSGPSGYGYTF. Here the CDR3 DNA reads TGTGCCAGCAGCGCCCGTAGCTCAGGGCCCTCGGGCTATGGCTACACCTTC.

The V and J genes are TRBV19 and TRBJ2-3; 7 nucleotides align to TRBD2. CDR3 length equals 15 residues. Germline CDR1 is LNHDA and CDR2 is SQIVND (reference sequence). The V segment lost 7 bases and the J segment 0 bases; nucleotides outside the gene matches: 7. DNA for the CDR3: TGTGCCAGTAAACCTCTTAGCGGGAGCACAGATACGCAGTATTTT. This gives the protein CASKPLSGSTDTQYF.

Details on this clone: At one end the junction does not follow the germline gene, possibly because of a read error. The chain recombines TRBV5-1 with TRBJ2-7; D might be TRBD2 (6 bases). The CDR3 sequence is 15 residues long. The germline gives CDR1 SGHRS, CDR2 YFSETQ. The DNA for the CDR3 is TGCGCCAGCAGCTTGGTCGGGGGAATCTCCGACGAGCAGTACTTC. Its translation: CASSLVGGISDEQYF.

The gene calls are TRBV2 and TRBJ2-2; 7 bases map to TRBD2. V was clipped by 5 bases and J by 6 bases; unmatched bases: 3. Germline V gene lookup returns CDR1 SNHLY and CDR2 FYNNEI. The CDR3 is 13 residues long. CDR3 region: CASSPTSAGELFF. CDR3 DNA: TGTGCCAGCAGTCCTACTAGCGCCGGGGAGCTGTTTTTT.

This clone was observed once. The chain combines TRBV5-1 with TRBJ2-7; 12 nucleotides line up with TRBD2. With 4 bases clipped from V and 0 bases from J, the junction kept 2 bases outside the gene matches. Germline assignment: CDR1 SGHRS and CDR2 YFSETQ. The CDR3 is 15 residues long. The CDR3 region is CASSPTSGSSYEQYF. The CDR3 DNA sequence: TGCGCCAGCAGCCCGACTAGCGGGAGCTCCTACGAGCAGTACTTC.

V gene TRBV13 combines with J gene TRBJ2-1; a weak D match, TRBD2 (6 bases). CDR1 and CDR2 (germline): PRHDT, FYEKMQ (reference sequence). The CDR3 consists of 16 residues. V lost 5 bases to trimming and J lost 4 bases, with 18 bases between them. The CDR3 protein is CASSPTTSRDYNEQFF. CDR3 nucleotides: TGTGCCAGCAGCCCAACCACTAGCCGTGATTACAATGAGCAGTTCTTC. Together with reference TRBV13 and TRBJ2-1, the CDR3 gives the full variable domain: AAGVIQSPRHLIKEKRETATLKCYPIPRHDTVYWYQQGPGQDPQFLISFYEKMQSDKGSIPDRFSAQQFSDYHSELNMSSLELGDSALYFCASSPTTSRDYNEQFFGPGTRLTVL.

The chain has TRBV7-3 and TRBJ2-7; 11 positions agree with TRBD2. The trim removed 3 bases at V and 3 bases at J, leaving 1 base unmatched. This CDR3 is built from 14 residues. Germline CDR1 reads SGHTA; CDR2 reads FQGTGA. CDR3 nucleotide sequence: TGTGCCAGCAGCTTTCTAGCGGGAGGCTACGAGCAGTACTTC. Translation gives CASSFLAGGYEQYF.

The chain is built from TRBV27 and TRBJ2-3, with TRBD2 matching over 12 bases. The CDR3 runs 15 residues. V lost 3 bases and J lost 4; bases outside the gene matches: 2. The germline V gene encodes CDR1 MNHEY and CDR2 SMNVEV (reference sequence). The CDR3 bases are TGTGCCAGCAGTTTGCTAGCGGGGGGGCCAGATACGCAGTATTTT. It translates to CASSLLAGGPDTQYF.

The chain combines TRBV30 with TRBJ1-5; possible D gene TRBD1, 5 bases. This CDR3 has 15 residues. The V and J ends lost 2 bases and 1 base respectively, with 12 bases between them. The V gene's germline CDR1 is GTSNPN and CDR2 SVGIG (reference sequence). The CDR3 spells CAWSYQTESNQPQHF. CDR3 DNA: TGTGCCTGGAGTTACCAGACAGAAAGCAATCAGCCCCAGCATTTT.

The V and J genes are TRBV6-2 or TRBV6-3 and TRBJ2-1; 10 nucleotides align to TRBD2. CDR1 and CDR2 from the germline V gene are MNHEY and SVGEGT. V dropped 6 bases and J dropped 5; count of bases not matched to a gene: 7. The CDR3 covers 15 residues. The CDR3 loop is CASSRVSGGDNEQFF. Here the CDR3 DNA reads TGTGCCAGCAGCCGCGTAAGCGGGGGGGACAATGAGCAGTTCTTC.